This T cell receptor (beta chain) was identified during a study of spatial heterogeneity in lung cancer. At the level of the study: More beta-chain than alpha-chain sequences were consistently detected.

Time point meaning: sample taken at primary tumor resection. Sequencing covered unsorted whole RNA taken from tumor, nontumor lung or frozen PBMC. Samples came from 60 to 75 TRACERx patients with untreated early-stage lung cancer. Individually, TCR cDNA molecules were each labelled with a unique molecular identifier. MiXCR, run by TCRdb on the 5' RACE reads, gives a single entry per CDR3 protein. The sample shows more than 50,000 distinct CDR3 sequences, less than 9% of them seen only once. V lost 3 bases to trimming and J lost 6 bases, with 17 bases between them. The CDR3 spans 14 residues. The germline gives CDR1 DFQATT, CDR2 SNEGSKA (reference sequence). This clonotype appeared many times.

The V call is TRBV20-1, the J call TRBJ1-2; possibly TRBD1 for D (5 bases). The clonotype comes from a female donor with early-stage non-small cell lung cancer. Sequenced here: PBMCs, sampled at surgery. The CDR3 nucleotides are TGCAGTGCTAGTCCCTGGCAGGGAGGACATGGCTACACCTTC. It yields the protein CSASPWQGGHGYTF.